Reported below is one TCR beta chain. The sample originates from a study of memory CD4+ T cells and cytomegalovirus serostatus. The sort gate was single viable CD3+CD4+CD8-CD45RO+ cells for memory CD4+ T cells. Repertoires were generated with immunoSEQ multiplex PCR, while TCRdb's copy carries only in-frame clones and drops some. The repertoire holds around 63,000 clones, with 75% to 80% as singletons. The sequence was obtained from an adult in good health and CMV-seropositive. Sequenced input: memory CD4+ T cells from blood.

This chain's CDR3 is CASKDRGLFDSPLHF. The CDR3 region has the DNA TGTGCCAGCAAGGACAGGGGATTATTCGATTCACCCCTCCACTTT. V is TRBV6-1 and J is TRBJ1-6, with 9 bases identical to TRBD1. The germline CDR1 and CDR2 sequences are MNHNS and SASEGT. Trimming cost V 7 bases and J 8 bases; bases outside gene matches: 9. This CDR3 has 15 amino acids.